This entry features one T cell receptor (beta chain) sequence. Its antigen remains unidentified. The sample carries other DNA sequences with the same CDR3. This entry is derived from a study of shared clonotypes between healthy human individuals. Generated by immunoSEQ multiplex PCR, the TCRdb table keeps only in-frame clones and is missing some. Found here are a few million clones, around nine tenths of them singletons; the top ten hold about 0.13%. Findings and caveats of the study: Researchers found naive subsets generally carried larger estimated richness than memory subsets.

The V gene's germline CDR1 is SGHNT and CDR2 YENEEA. Trimming took 2 bases from V and 4 from J, leaving 8 bases between them. CDR3 length: 13 residues. Input material: naive CD4+ T cells sorted from blood. Regarding subset: CD45RA+ positively selected. This sequence joins TRBV11-3 and TRBJ2-5; D is uncertain. The source of this sequence is a young man in good health. The CDR3 loop reads CASSLSPGETQYF. DNA for the CDR3: TGTGCCAGCAGCTTAAGTCCCGGAGAGACCCAGTACTTC.